Listed below are T cell receptor beta chains from one sample, sequenced in a study of high-grade serous ovarian cancer treatment subgroups. TCRdb's table, derived via immunoSEQ multiplex PCR, lists solely in-frame clones and lacks some. This table holds roughly 9,000 clones, less than 90% found once. Sequencing was carried out using tumor tissue. Receptors originate from a human donor with high-grade serous ovarian cancer. Both conserved end residues are part of each CDR3. Fields, in order: D gene, V gene, clone size, J gene, CDR3 length, CDR3 DNA, CDR3 protein. A D gene is named only where the DNA matches it firmly. A clone size is listed for some rows: how often the clone was seen (once, few, many), or a class if it is expanded.

D gene: -; V gene: TRBV28; clone size: -; J gene: TRBJ2-5; CDR3 length: 16; CDR3 DNA: TGTGCCAGCAGTTTACGGGGCGTCCCTACTCGAGAGACCCAGTACTTC; CDR3 protein: CASSLRGVPTRETQYF
D gene: -; V gene: TRBV11-2; clone size: -; J gene: TRBJ1-1; CDR3 length: 15; CDR3 DNA: TGTGCCAGCAGCCCCCTACGGGGAGGGAAAAGTGAAGCTTTCTTT; CDR3 protein: CASSPLRGGKSEAFF
D gene: -; V gene: TRBV5-1; clone size: -; J gene: TRBJ2-7; CDR3 length: 13; CDR3 DNA: TGCGCCAGCAGCTGGGGGACCGAGGGCGAGCAGTACTTC; CDR3 protein: CASSWGTEGEQYF
D gene: TRBD1; V gene: TRBV7-3; clone size: -; J gene: TRBJ2-2; CDR3 length: 16; CDR3 DNA: TGTGCCAGCAGCTTAACGGGACAGGGGAACACCGGGGAGCTGTTTTTT; CDR3 protein: CASSLTGQGNTGELFF
D gene: -; V gene: TRBV5-4; clone size: -; J gene: TRBJ2-7; CDR3 length: 13; CDR3 DNA: TGTGCCAGCAGCTTGGACAGGGCCTACGAGCAGTACTTC; CDR3 protein: CASSLDRAYEQYF
D gene: -; V gene: TRBV2; clone size: -; J gene: TRBJ1-5; CDR3 length: 15; CDR3 DNA: TGTGCCAGCAGTGGGGATTGGGGCGGCAATCAGCCCCAGCATTTT; CDR3 protein: CASSGDWGGNQPQHF
D gene: TRBD1; V gene: TRBV4-2; clone size: -; J gene: TRBJ2-1; CDR3 length: 15; CDR3 DNA: TGTGCCAGCAGCCGAAGGACAGGGACCTACAATGAGCAGTTCTTC; CDR3 protein: CASSRRTGTYNEQFF
D gene: TRBD1; V gene: TRBV7-7; clone size: once; J gene: TRBJ2-5; CDR3 length: 16; CDR3 DNA: TGTGCCAGCAGCTTCAGGTCGGGGCGGACAGGAGAGACCCAGTACTTC; CDR3 protein: CASSFRSGRTGETQYF
D gene: -; V gene: TRBV29-1; clone size: -; J gene: TRBJ2-7; CDR3 length: 12; CDR3 DNA: TGCAGCGGGGGAGATTTGTACAGCGAGCAGTACTTC; CDR3 protein: CSGGDLYSEQYF
D gene: -; V gene: TRBV30; clone size: -; J gene: TRBJ1-1; CDR3 length: 16; CDR3 DNA: TGTGCCTGGAGTGTCTTGGGGGTTGGTCGGGACACTGAAGCTTTCTTT; CDR3 protein: CAWSVLGVGRDTEAFF
D gene: TRBD1; V gene: TRBV2; clone size: -; J gene: TRBJ2-7; CDR3 length: 14; CDR3 DNA: TGTGCCAGCAGTGATTCACAGGGGATCTACGAGCAGTACTTC; CDR3 protein: CASSDSQGIYEQYF
D gene: -; V gene: TRBV7-2; clone size: -; J gene: TRBJ2-7; CDR3 length: 15; CDR3 DNA: TGTGCCAGCAGCTTATCACGGGGTCCTACCTACGAGCAGTACTTC; CDR3 protein: CASSLSRGPTYEQYF
D gene: -; V gene: TRBV28; clone size: few; J gene: TRBJ1-4; CDR3 length: 14; CDR3 DNA: TGTGCCAGCAGTAAGGGAGGAACTAATGAAAAACTGTTTTTT; CDR3 protein: CASSKGGTNEKLFF
D gene: TRBD1; V gene: TRBV5-6; clone size: -; J gene: TRBJ1-2; CDR3 length: 16; CDR3 DNA: TGTGCCAGCAGCTTGGTTGTGGACAGGGGAGAAAATGGCTACACCTTC; CDR3 protein: CASSLVVDRGENGYTF
D gene: -; V gene: TRBV10-3; clone size: -; J gene: TRBJ2-6; CDR3 length: 15; CDR3 DNA: TGTGCCACCAGCGGAAGCTTCTCTGGGGCCAACGTCCTGACTTTC; CDR3 protein: CATSGSFSGANVLTF
D gene: TRBD1; V gene: TRBV7-3; clone size: -; J gene: TRBJ1-2; CDR3 length: 15; CDR3 DNA: TGTGCCAGCAGCTCCCCGGCGACAGGGAGTTATGGCTACACCTTC; CDR3 protein: CASSSPATGSYGYTF
D gene: -; V gene: TRBV2; clone size: few; J gene: TRBJ1-4; CDR3 length: 13; CDR3 DNA: TGTGCCAGCAGGACAGTGTTTAATGAAAAACTGTTTTTT; CDR3 protein: CASRTVFNEKLFF
D gene: -; V gene: TRBV7-9; clone size: -; J gene: TRBJ2-3; CDR3 length: 16; CDR3 DNA: TGTGCCAGCAGCTTAGTGATGGGGGGCAGTACAGATACGCAGTATTTT; CDR3 protein: CASSLVMGGSTDTQYF
D gene: TRBD2; V gene: TRBV27; clone size: -; J gene: TRBJ2-7; CDR3 length: 16; CDR3 DNA: TGTGCCAGCAGTTCCCCTCTCACTAGCGGGATGAACGAGCAGTACTTC; CDR3 protein: CASSSPLTSGMNEQYF